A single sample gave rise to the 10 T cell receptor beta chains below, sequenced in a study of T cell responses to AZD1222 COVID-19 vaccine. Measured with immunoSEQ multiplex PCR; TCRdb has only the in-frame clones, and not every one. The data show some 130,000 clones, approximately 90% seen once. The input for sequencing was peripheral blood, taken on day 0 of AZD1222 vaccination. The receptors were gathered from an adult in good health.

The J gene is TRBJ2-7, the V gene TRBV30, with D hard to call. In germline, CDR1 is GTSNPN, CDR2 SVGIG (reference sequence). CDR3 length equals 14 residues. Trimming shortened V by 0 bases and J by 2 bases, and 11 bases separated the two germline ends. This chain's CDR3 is CAWSVRGVPYEQYF. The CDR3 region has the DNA TGTGCCTGGAGTGTACGCGGAGTTCCCTACGAGCAGTACTTC.

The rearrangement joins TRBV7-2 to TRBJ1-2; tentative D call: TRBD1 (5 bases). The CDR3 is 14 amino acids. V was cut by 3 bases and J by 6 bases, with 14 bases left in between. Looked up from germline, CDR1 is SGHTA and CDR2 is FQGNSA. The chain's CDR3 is CASSLVGTVDGYTF. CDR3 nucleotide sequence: TGTGCCAGCAGCTTGGTTGGGACCGTGGATGGCTACACCTTC.

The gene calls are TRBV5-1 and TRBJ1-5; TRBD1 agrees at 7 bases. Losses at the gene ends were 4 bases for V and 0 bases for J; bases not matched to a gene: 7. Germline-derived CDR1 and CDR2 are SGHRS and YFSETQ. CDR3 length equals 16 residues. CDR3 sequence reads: CASSPGQLNSNQPQHF. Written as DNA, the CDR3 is TGCGCCAGCAGCCCGGGACAGCTCAATAGCAATCAGCCCCAGCATTTT.

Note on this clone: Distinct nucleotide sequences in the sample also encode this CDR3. CDR3 in DNA: TGTGCCAGCAGTTACGGGTTGGGGACTGAAGCTTTCTTT. Protein sequence: CASSYGLGTEAFF. J is TRBJ1-1 and V is TRBV6-5; D not certain. Germline values: CDR1 MNHEY, CDR2 SVGAGI. V shed 2 bases and J shed 5 bases, with 9 bases lying between them. This CDR3 spans 13 amino acids.

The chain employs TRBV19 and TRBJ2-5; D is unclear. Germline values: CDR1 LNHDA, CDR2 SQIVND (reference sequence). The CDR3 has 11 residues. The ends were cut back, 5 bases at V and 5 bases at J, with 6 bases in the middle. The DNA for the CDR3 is TGTGCCAGTAGTTTCGGGGAGACCCAGTACTTC. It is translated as CASSFGETQYF. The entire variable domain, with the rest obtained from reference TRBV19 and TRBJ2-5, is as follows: DGGITQSPKYLFRKEGQNVTLSCEQNLNHDAMYWYRQDPGQGLRLIYYSQIVNDFQKGDIAEGYSVSREKKESFPLTVTSAQKNPTAFYLCASSFGETQYFGPGTRLLVL.

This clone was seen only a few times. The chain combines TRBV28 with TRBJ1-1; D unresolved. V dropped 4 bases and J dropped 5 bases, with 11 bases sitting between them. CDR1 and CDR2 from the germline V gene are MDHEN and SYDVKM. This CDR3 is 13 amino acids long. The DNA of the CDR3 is TGTGCCAGCAGTTGGGTAGGGAATACTGAAGCTTTCTTT. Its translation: CASSWVGNTEAFF.

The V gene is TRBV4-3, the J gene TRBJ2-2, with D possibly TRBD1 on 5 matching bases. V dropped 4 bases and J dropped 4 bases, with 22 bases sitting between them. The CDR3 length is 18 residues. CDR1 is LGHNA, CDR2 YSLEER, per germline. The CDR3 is CASSPSGIGARGTGELFF. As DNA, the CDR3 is TGCGCCAGCAGCCCAAGTGGGATTGGGGCGCGAGGCACCGGGGAGCTGTTTTTT.

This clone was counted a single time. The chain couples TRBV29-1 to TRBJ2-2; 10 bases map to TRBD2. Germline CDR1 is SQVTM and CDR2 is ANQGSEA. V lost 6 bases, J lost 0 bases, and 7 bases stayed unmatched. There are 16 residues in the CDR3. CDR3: CSVAGLAETNTGELFF. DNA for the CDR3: TGCAGCGTCGCCGGACTAGCGGAGACGAACACCGGGGAGCTGTTTTTT.

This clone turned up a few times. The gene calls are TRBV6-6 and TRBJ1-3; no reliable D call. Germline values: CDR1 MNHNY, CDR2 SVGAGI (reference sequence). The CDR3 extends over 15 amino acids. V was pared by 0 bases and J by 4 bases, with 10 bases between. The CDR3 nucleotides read TGTGCCAGCAGTTACTCTTCCAAGGGCGGAAACACCATATATTTT. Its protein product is CASSYSSKGGNTIYF.

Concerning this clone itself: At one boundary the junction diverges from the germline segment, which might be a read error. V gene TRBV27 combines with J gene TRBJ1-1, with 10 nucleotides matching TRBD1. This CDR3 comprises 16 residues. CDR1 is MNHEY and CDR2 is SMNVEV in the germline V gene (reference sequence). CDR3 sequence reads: CASTQYRTGGNSEAFF. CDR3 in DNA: TGTGCCAGCACCCAATATCGGACAGGGGGGAACTCTGAAGCTTTCTTT.